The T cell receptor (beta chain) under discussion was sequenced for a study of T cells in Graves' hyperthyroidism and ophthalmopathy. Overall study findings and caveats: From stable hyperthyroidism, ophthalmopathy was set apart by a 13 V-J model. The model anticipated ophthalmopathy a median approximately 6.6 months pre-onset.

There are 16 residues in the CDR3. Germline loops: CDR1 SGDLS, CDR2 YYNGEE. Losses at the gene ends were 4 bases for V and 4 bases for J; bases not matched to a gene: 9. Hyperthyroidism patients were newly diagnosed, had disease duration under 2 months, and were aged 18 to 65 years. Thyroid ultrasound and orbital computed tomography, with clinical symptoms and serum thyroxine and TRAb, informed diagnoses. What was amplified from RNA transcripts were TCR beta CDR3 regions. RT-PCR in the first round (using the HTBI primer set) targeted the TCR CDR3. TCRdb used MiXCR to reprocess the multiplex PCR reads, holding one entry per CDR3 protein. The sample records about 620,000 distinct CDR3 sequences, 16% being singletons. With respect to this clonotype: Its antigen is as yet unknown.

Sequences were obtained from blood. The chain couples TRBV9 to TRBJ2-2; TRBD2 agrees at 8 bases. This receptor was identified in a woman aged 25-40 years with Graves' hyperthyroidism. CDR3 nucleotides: TGTGCCAGCAGCCCCCGGGGTAGCGGGACCACCGGGGAGCTGTTTTTT. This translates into CASSPRGSGTTGELFF.